This TCR beta chain appears in the sequencing data of a study of T cells in localized non-small cell lung cancer. Broader study findings: In adjacent lung, a median roughly 60 of the top 100 tumor clones were found. Uninvolved nearby lung showed the greatest T cell clonality, exceeding that found in tumor.

As concerns this clone: Its antigen is not identified.

Profiled with immunoSEQ multiplex PCR; TCRdb holds only in-frame clones, not every one. The table has some 18,000 clones, roughly 83% seen once. V shed 10 bases, J shed 9 bases, and the junction held 8 bases outside the gene matches. This CDR3 has 12 amino acids. CDR1 WSHSY and CDR2 SAAADI come from the germline V gene. This material consisted of peripheral blood, taken before any cancer treatment. The chain combines TRBV10-2 with TRBJ2-1; 8 nucleotides match TRBD2. The source of this sequence is a man aged 40 to 70 with stage I lung adenocarcinoma. CDR3: CANPGGVSEQFF. CDR3 nucleotide sequence: TGCGCCAACCCGGGGGGGGTTAGTGAGCAGTTCTTC.